This TCR beta chain was identified during a study of T cell responses to AZD1222 COVID-19 vaccine (dated by TCRdb to about 2021). Study-level background: AZD1222 recipients given second doses at about 4 weeks or at about 12 weeks were pooled, since spike-specific TCR depth and breadth were not found to differ between the two schedules. A total of roughly 240 trial participants underwent TCR sequencing, of whom some 210 received two doses of AZD1222 and some 25 received two doses of the MenACWY control vaccine. Trial participants were enrolled by age into 18-55, 56-69 and 70-plus year subgroups, with roughly 150, 30 and 60 TCR-sequenced participants respectively.

Including the terminal cysteine and phenylalanine, the CDR3 comprises 16 residues. The read is trimmed to its CDR3 DNA, 48 bases read in frame from base 1. Unmatched junction bases come to 13, with V trimmed by 4 bases and J by 4 bases. The germline V gene (reference sequence) sets CDR1 to SGHNT and CDR2 to YYREEE. What the work shows at the level of the full study, not this receptor alone: Participants were mostly white British, with more females than males. The authors suggested clonal diversity may have been underestimated. The 56-69-year group was small, and its depth increase did not reach significance, likely because of low power. A significant rise in spike-specific TCR breadth and depth was observed after two AZD1222 doses relative to day 0 and relative to MenACWY recipients. The whole spike protein was spanned by vaccine-associated CD4 TCRs, and dominant responses were seen in regions 160-218 and 743-854. No day 14 peak-response samples were available, so repertoires were characterized only after the peak T cell response. Only five or six AZD1222 recipients were SARS-CoV-2 seropositive at baseline, limiting conclusions about previously exposed vaccinees. Reportedly, close to half of the unique spike-specific TCRs recognized epitopes lying outside the regions that are mutated in the B.1.351 and B.1.1.7 variants.

The CDR3 regions of human TCRbeta chains were subjected to immunosequencing. The authors' analysis ran thus. TCRs in the repertoires were matched against a reference library of SARS-CoV-2-specific TCRs that had been generated with the MIRA antigen-specificity platform. Breadth was defined as the fraction of unique TCRs that were SARS-CoV-2-associated, and depth was defined as the fraction of total T cells that were SARS-CoV-2-associated. Using the MIRA data, each spike-specific TCR was mapped to the spike region that the TCR reacts to and placed in a CD4 or CD8 class. Log10-transformed breadth and depth values were compared by one-way ANOVA with Sidak's multiple comparisons tests. In its TCRdb copy, this immuneACCESS table keeps in-frame sequences only and misses some clones. Where compared with another copy, unresolved V genes explain less than half of these, and the others have no known cause. From that table come the V and J calls and clone size; the DNA was used to work out D and trimming. The sample table shows under 200,000 clones, and over 90% are seen once. 3% to 5% of the sample comes from the top ten.

For this clone: The target of this receptor is not known. No base-level quality is on record; no much larger clone is a single base apart.

According to the study, the label for this sample's time point signals: baseline before first vaccination. Samples from vaccinated people were obtained from the UK trials COV001 and COV002, which included a single-blind randomized controlled phase 2/3 trial of AZD1222 (ChAdOx1 nCoV-19) in healthy adults. For TCRbeta chain sequencing, PBMC samples were collected from trial participants at day 0 and at day 28 after the second dose. The source of this sequence is an adult in good health. The chain links TRBV5-4 with TRBJ1-1; TRBD1 lines up with 7 middle nucleotides. The specimen was peripheral blood, collected on day 0 of AZD1222 vaccination. The CDR3 in this case is CASSPVRGQGSTEAFF. The nucleotide sequence reads as follows: TGTGCCAGCAGCCCGGTTAGGGGGCAAGGGAGCACTGAAGCTTTCTTT.